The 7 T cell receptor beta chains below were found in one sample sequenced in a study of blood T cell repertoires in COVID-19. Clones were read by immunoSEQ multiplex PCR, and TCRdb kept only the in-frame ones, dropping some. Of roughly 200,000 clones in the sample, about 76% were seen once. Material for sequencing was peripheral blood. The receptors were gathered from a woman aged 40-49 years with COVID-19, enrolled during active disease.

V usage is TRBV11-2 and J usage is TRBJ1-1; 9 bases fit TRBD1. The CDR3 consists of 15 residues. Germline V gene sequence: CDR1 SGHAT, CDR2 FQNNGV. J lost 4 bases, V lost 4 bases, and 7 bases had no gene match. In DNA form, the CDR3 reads TGTGCCAGCAGCTGGTTGGACAGGGGAGGCACTGAAGCTTTCTTT. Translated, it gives CASSWLDRGGTEAFF.

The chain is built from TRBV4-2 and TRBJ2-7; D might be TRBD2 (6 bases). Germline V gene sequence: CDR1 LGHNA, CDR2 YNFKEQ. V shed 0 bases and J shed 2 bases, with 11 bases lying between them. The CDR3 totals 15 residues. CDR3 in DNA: TGTGCCAGCAGCCAAGACACACCGGGGGCCTACGAGCAGTACTTC. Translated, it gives CASSQDTPGAYEQYF.

The CDR3, as DNA: TGTGCCAGCAGCCAAGATTGGGACAGGGTTCGGCAGTTCTTC. Translation: CASSQDWDRVRQFF. The J gene is TRBJ2-1, the V gene TRBV14; 9 bases align to TRBD1. J was trimmed by 12 bases and V by 0 bases; bases with no gene match: 6. Germline V gene data show CDR1 as SGHDN and CDR2 as FVKESK. This CDR3 is 14 amino acids long.

In nucleotides, the CDR3 is TGCAGCGTTGCAGGTAGATGGGGCAGCCCCAAAGAGACCCAGTACTTC. Amino acids: CSVAGRWGSPKETQYF. This chain uses TRBV29-1 with TRBJ2-5, with TRBD1 as a possible D gene (5 bases). Germline V gives CDR1 SQVTM, CDR2 ANQGSEA. The V and J ends lost 4 bases and 3 bases respectively, with 21 bases between them. There are 16 residues in the CDR3.

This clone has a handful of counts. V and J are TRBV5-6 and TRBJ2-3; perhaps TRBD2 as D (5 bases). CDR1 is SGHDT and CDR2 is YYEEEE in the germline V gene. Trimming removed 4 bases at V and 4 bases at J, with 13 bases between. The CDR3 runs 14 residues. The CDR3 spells CASSPSQRADTQYF. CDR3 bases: TGTGCCAGCAGCCCGTCCCAGAGGGCAGATACGCAGTATTTT.

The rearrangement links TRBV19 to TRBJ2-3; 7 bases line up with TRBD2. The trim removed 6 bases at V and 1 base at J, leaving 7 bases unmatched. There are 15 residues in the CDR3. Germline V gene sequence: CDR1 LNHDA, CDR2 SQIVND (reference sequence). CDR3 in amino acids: CASSLFRGGTDTQYF. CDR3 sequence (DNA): TGTGCCAGTAGCCTGTTTCGGGGGGGCACAGATACGCAGTATTTT.

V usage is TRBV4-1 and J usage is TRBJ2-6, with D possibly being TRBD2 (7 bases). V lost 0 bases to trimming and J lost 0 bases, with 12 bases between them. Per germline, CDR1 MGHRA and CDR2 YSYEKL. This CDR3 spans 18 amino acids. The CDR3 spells CASSQEGGRISGANVLTF. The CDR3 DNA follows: TGCGCCAGCAGCCAAGAGGGGGGGCGCATCTCTGGGGCCAACGTCCTGACTTTC.